Listed below are T cell receptor beta chains from one sample, sequenced in a study of human T cells and chemical hapten exposure. MiXCR was run by TCRdb on the RACE reads, yielding one entry per CDR3 protein. The table has under 70,000 distinct CDR3 sequences, around 11% seen once; the top ten hold approximately 3.9%. The sequenced sample was whole blood, obtained in connection with sensitization to the hapten diphenylcyclopropenone (DPC). All receptors come from a woman aged 40-49 years with alopecia areata. Some clones in this sample may be carry-over from other donors' samples. The CDR3 runs from the conserved cysteine through the conserved F or W. Fields, in order: D gene, J gene, V gene, clone size, CDR3 protein, CDR3 DNA. A D gene is named only where the DNA matches it firmly. Only some rows state a clone size, as once, few, many or a class for expanded clones.

d_call: .
j_call: TRBJ2-2
v_call: TRBV19
clone_size: .
cdr3_aa: CASSIRTSGLSGELFF
cdr3_nt: TGTGCCAGTAGTATTAGGACTTCCGGTTTATCCGGGGAGCTGTTTTTT

d_call: .
j_call: TRBJ2-5
v_call: TRBV29-1
clone_size: few
cdr3_aa: CSVVSGSETQYF
cdr3_nt: TGCAGCGTTGTTTCCGGCTCGGAGACCCAGTACTTC

d_call: .
j_call: TRBJ1-6
v_call: TRBV2
clone_size: many
cdr3_aa: CAGSRGFNSPLHF
cdr3_nt: TGTGCCGGCAGCCGGGGATTCAATTCACCCCTCCACTTT

d_call: .
j_call: TRBJ1-1
v_call: TRBV10-1
clone_size: few
cdr3_aa: CASSEAVGEAFF
cdr3_nt: TGCGCCAGCAGTGAGGCCGTCGGTGAAGCTTTCTTT

d_call: .
j_call: TRBJ2-7
v_call: TRBV4-1
clone_size: .
cdr3_aa: CASSQGVGYEQYF
cdr3_nt: TGCGCCAGCAGCCAAGGTGTCGGGTACGAGCAGTACTTC

d_call: .
j_call: TRBJ2-7
v_call: TRBV7-9
clone_size: many
cdr3_aa: CASSSGPPEPYEQYF
cdr3_nt: TGTGCCAGCAGTTCCGGGCCACCCGAACCCTACGAGCAGTACTTC

d_call: .
j_call: TRBJ2-7
v_call: TRBV5-1
clone_size: few
cdr3_aa: CASSRGAGDSFEQYF
cdr3_nt: TGCGCCAGCAGCCGGGGGGCGGGAGACTCCTTCGAGCAGTACTTC

d_call: .
j_call: TRBJ2-4
v_call: TRBV7-9
clone_size: many
cdr3_aa: CASTSDLAKNIQYF
cdr3_nt: TGTGCCAGCACCTCTGACCTAGCCAAAAACATTCAGTACTTC

d_call: .
j_call: TRBJ2-5
v_call: TRBV13
clone_size: few
cdr3_aa: CASRPSGGEQETQYF
cdr3_nt: TGTGCCAGCAGGCCTTCCGGGGGTGAACAAGAGACCCAGTACTTC

d_call: .
j_call: TRBJ1-2
v_call: TRBV30
clone_size: .
cdr3_aa: CAWSPTYITF
cdr3_nt: TGTGCCTGGAGTCCCACCTACATCACCTTC

d_call: .
j_call: TRBJ2-2
v_call: TRBV19
clone_size: .
cdr3_aa: CASRDDPGRGELFF
cdr3_nt: TGTGCCAGTAGAGACGATCCGGGACGCGGGGAGCTGTTTTTT

d_call: TRBD2
j_call: TRBJ2-1
v_call: TRBV29-1
clone_size: .
cdr3_aa: CSVGTSGRIANEQFF
cdr3_nt: TGCAGCGTTGGGACTAGCGGGAGGATCGCAAATGAGCAGTTCTTC

d_call: .
j_call: TRBJ2-7
v_call: TRBV7-2
clone_size: .
cdr3_aa: CASSGTDYEQYF
cdr3_nt: TGTGCCAGCAGCGGGACGGACTACGAGCAGTACTTC

d_call: .
j_call: TRBJ2-7
v_call: TRBV3-1
clone_size: many
cdr3_aa: CASSQVWYEQYF
cdr3_nt: TGTGCCAGCAGCCAAGTGTGGTACGAGCAGTACTTC

d_call: TRBD1
j_call: TRBJ2-7
v_call: TRBV4-1
clone_size: few
cdr3_aa: CASSPGGTASTYEQYF
cdr3_nt: TGCGCCAGCAGCCCAGGGGGAACAGCCTCCACCTACGAGCAGTACTTC